This T cell receptor beta chain came from a study of post-analysis software for immune sequencing data. Study details: The cohort encompassed relapsing-remitting, secondary progressive and progressive-relapsing multiple sclerosis disease courses. Whole-study findings and limits: The study found significantly lower normalized Chao1 diversity in multiple sclerosis patients than in controls. Patients had higher frequencies than controls of roughly five TRBV segments, including TRBV5-6, TRBV5-1 and TRBV20-1.

In the case of this clonotype: Its antigen is undetermined.

Unique molecular identifiers had been added to the TCR beta cDNA libraries. Yield was some 540,000 cDNA molecules from roughly 0.93 to 9.6 million T cells. One entry per CDR3 protein, called by TCRdb with MiXCR from the PCR reads. Of approximately 630,000 distinct CDR3 sequences in the sample, 59% were seen once. V lost 8 bases, J lost 2 bases, and 13 bases stayed unmatched. The CDR3 contains 16 residues. In germline, CDR1 is SGHAT, CDR2 FQNNGV. The chain joins TRBV11-2 to TRBJ2-7, with 9 bases that match TRBD2. Sequencing was performed on blood. This TCR came from a girl aged 2 to 9 with multiple sclerosis. The DNA of the CDR3 is TGTGCCAGCTTGGAGCCTGTTGCTAGCGGGGCCTACGAGCAGTACTTC. Translated: CASLEPVASGAYEQYF.